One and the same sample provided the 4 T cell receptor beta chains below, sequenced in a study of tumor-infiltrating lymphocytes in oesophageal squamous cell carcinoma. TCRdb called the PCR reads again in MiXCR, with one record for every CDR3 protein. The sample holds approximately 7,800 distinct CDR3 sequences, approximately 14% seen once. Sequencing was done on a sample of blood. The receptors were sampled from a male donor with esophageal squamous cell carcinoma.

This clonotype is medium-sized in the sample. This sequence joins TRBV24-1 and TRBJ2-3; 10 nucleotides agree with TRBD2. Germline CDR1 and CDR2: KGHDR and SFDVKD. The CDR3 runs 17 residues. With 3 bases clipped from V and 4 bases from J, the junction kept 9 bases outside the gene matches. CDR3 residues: CATSDPLPGTSADTQYF. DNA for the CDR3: TGTGCCACCAGTGATCCTCTTCCCGGGACTAGCGCAGATACGCAGTATTTT.

The CDR3 region is CAPHPCEKLFF. CDR3 nucleotides: TGTGCCCCGCACCCGTGCGAAAAACTGTTTTTT. The chain joins TRBV19 to TRBJ1-4, with D unresolved. The germline V and J ends were trimmed by 11 bases and 8 bases, with 12 bases remaining between them. CDR1 is LNHDA, CDR2 SQIVND, per germline (reference sequence). This CDR3 comprises 11 residues.

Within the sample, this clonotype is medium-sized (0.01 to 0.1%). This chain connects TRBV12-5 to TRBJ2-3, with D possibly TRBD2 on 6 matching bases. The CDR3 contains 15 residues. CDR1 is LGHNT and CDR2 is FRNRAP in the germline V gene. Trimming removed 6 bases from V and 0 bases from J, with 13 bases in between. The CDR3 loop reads CASGRRDSSTDTQYF. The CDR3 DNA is TGTGCTAGTGGCCGTCGGGACTCCAGCACAGATACGCAGTATTTT.

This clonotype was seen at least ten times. The CDR3 DNA follows: TGTGCCAGCAGTGAAGTAGACCGGTACTATAATGAAAAACTGTTTTTT. It codes for CASSEVDRYYNEKLFF. The chain uses TRBV6-1 and TRBJ1-4, with D hard to call. This CDR3 has 16 residues. V was cut by 1 base and J by 4 bases, with 13 bases left in between. Per germline, CDR1 MNHNS and CDR2 SASEGT.